The 15 T cell receptor beta chains reported below all come from one sample, sequenced in a study of CD8 T cells in ankylosing spondylitis. TCRdb fed the 5' RACE reads into MiXCR, producing one record per CDR3 protein. The repertoire holds approximately 220,000 distinct CDR3 sequences, with roughly 26% as singletons. The material sequenced was blood, either unsorted or a sorted T cell fraction (not recorded which). The receptor set was obtained from a male donor with ankylosing spondylitis or in good health (not recorded which).

The CDR3 region is CASSLIGQGDEQFF. CDR3 sequence (DNA): TGTGCCAGCAGTTTGATTGGACAGGGTGATGAGCAGTTCTTC. The genes are TRBV12-3 or TRBV12-4 and TRBJ2-1; 8 bases are a match to TRBD1. The CDR3 loop spans 14 amino acids. Trimming at V came to 3 bases and at J to 8 bases, leaving 6 bases not matched to a gene.

V is TRBV12-3 or TRBV12-4 and J is TRBJ1-2, with 9 bases aligning to TRBD1. The V and J ends lost 9 bases and 4 bases, in that order; junction bases with no gene match: 9. CDR3 size: 14 residues. CDR3 nucleotides: TGTGCCAGTGTGGGACAGGGAATCGGCTATGGCTACACCTTC. This sequence encodes CASVGQGIGYGYTF.

In this sample, this clonotype turned up many times. The V and J genes are TRBV5-4 and TRBJ1-1; TRBD1 is a possible D gene (5 bases). The CDR3 spans 15 residues. V was cut by 4 bases and J by 3 bases, with 16 bases left in between. Germline V CDR1 and CDR2: SGHNT, YYREEE (reference sequence). As DNA, the CDR3 is TGTGCCAGCAGCCGGAGACAGTCGGGGGACACTGAAGCTTTCTTT. Protein product: CASSRRQSGDTEAFF.

This clonotype appeared many times. V and J are TRBV4-2 and TRBJ2-3; possibly TRBD2 for D (6 bases). V dropped 1 base and J dropped 0 bases, with 14 bases sitting between them. The germline CDR1 and CDR2 sequences are LGHNA and YNFKEQ. This CDR3 is 17 amino acids long. The CDR3 region is CASSQATASESTDTQYF. CDR3 in DNA: TGTGCCAGCAGCCAAGCGACTGCTAGCGAGAGCACAGATACGCAGTATTTT.

The rearrangement links TRBV20-1 to TRBJ2-1; D is undetermined. CDR3 length: 14 amino acids. Germline lookup yields CDR1 DFQATT and CDR2 SNEGSKA (reference sequence). With 3 bases removed from V and 1 base from J, the gap between germline ends came to 10 bases. CDR3: CSASGRVSYNEQFF. As DNA, the CDR3 is TGCAGTGCTAGCGGAAGAGTGTCCTACAATGAGCAGTTCTTC.

V and J are TRBV24-1 and TRBJ1-1, with 8 bases aligning to TRBD1. CDR1 and CDR2 (germline): KGHDR, SFDVKD. The ends lost 1 base at V and 14 bases at J; junction bases unmatched: 11. The CDR3 is made up of 14 amino acids. The CDR3 DNA reads as TGTGCCACCAGTGATTTAGGCCAGGGGGCTACCCTATTCTTT. It yields the protein CATSDLGQGATLFF.

This clonotype appeared once. This CDR3 is CASSQVKGQGSYEQYF. The CDR3 DNA follows: TGTGCCAGCAGCCAAGTCAAGGGACAGGGTAGCTACGAGCAGTACTTC. The chain recombines TRBV4-2 with TRBJ2-7; 9 nucleotides line up with TRBD1. CDR1 LGHNA and CDR2 YNFKEQ come from the germline V gene. The CDR3 loop spans 16 amino acids. V trimming: 1 base; J trimming: 3 bases; junction bases outside the gene matches: 7.

Of note for this clonotype: A read error may be the cause here, since a much bigger clone is one base away. The conserved final phenylalanine or tryptophan is absent from the CDR3, which likely points to a read error. The chain recombines TRBV12-3 or TRBV12-4 with TRBJ2-7; 9 nucleotides match TRBD1. This CDR3 spans 16 amino acids. Trimming cost V 3 bases and J 2 bases; bases outside gene matches: 8. The CDR3 DNA sequence: TGTGCCAGCAGTTTTGGGTCGGGACAGGGTACCTACGAGCAGTACTAC. Translation gives CASSFGSGQGTYEQYY.

This clonotype was recorded only once. The gene calls are TRBV12-3 or TRBV12-4 and TRBJ1-5, with D hard to call. V lost 6 bases, J lost 2 bases, and 14 bases lay in between. The CDR3 totals 15 residues. The CDR3 reads CASRKQLDGNQPQHF. The CDR3 region has the DNA TGTGCCAGCAGAAAACAGTTAGATGGCAATCAGCCCCAGCATTTT.

This clonotype was counted many times. The chain couples TRBV12-3 or TRBV12-4 to TRBJ1-4, with TRBD1 identical over 7 bases. The CDR3 is made up of 14 amino acids. Trimming removed 5 bases from V and 5 bases from J; junction bases left unmatched: 5. CDR3 coding DNA: TGTGCCAGCAGTGTCCGGGACAGAAATGAAAAACTGTTTTTT. Encoded protein: CASSVRDRNEKLFF.

This clonotype was seen more than once but under ten times. V is TRBV30 and J is TRBJ1-5, with 7 bases fitting TRBD1. J was trimmed by 4 bases and V by 2 bases; bases with no gene match: 2. Per the germline V gene, CDR1 is GTSNPN and CDR2 is SVGIG (reference sequence). The CDR3 is 13 residues long. The DNA for the CDR3 is TGTGCCTGGAGTCCACAGGGGAATCAGCCCCAGCATTTT. The encoded protein is CAWSPQGNQPQHF.

V is TRBV14 and J is TRBJ1-5; 8 positions agree with TRBD1. The CDR3 runs 16 residues. V dropped 4 bases and J dropped 0; count of bases not matched to a gene: 5. Germline CDR1 and CDR2: SGHDN and FVKESK. CDR3 loop: CASSPGTGNSNQPQHF. In DNA, the CDR3 is TGTGCCAGCAGCCCTGGGACAGGTAATAGCAATCAGCCCCAGCATTTT.

The chain recombines TRBV7-2 with TRBJ2-5, with D tentatively TRBD2 (5 bases). This CDR3 spans 17 amino acids. Trimming shortened V by 5 bases and J by 0 bases, and 19 bases separated the two germline ends. CDR1 is SGHTA and CDR2 is FQGNSA in the germline V gene. As DNA, the CDR3 is TGTGCCAGCAGCCCCTCCATGCAGCGGACCTACCAAGAGACCCAGTACTTC. It specifies CASSPSMQRTYQETQYF.

There are a few counts of this clonotype. The genes are TRBV29-1 and TRBJ1-2; D ambiguous. Looked up from germline, CDR1 is SQVTM and CDR2 is ANQGSEA. This CDR3 is 11 amino acids long. The CDR3 region is CALPINYGYTF. DNA of the CDR3: TGCGCCTTGCCCATTAACTATGGCTACACCTTC.

In its sample, this clonotype was seen a few times. The V and J genes are TRBV12-3 or TRBV12-4 and TRBJ2-7; possibly TRBD1 for D (5 bases). The CDR3 has 16 residues. V was trimmed by 0 bases and J by 0 bases, leaving 12 bases between them. The CDR3, as DNA: TGTGCCAGCAGTTTAGCAGGGGCCTACCTCTCCTACGAGCAGTACTTC. The encoded protein is CASSLAGAYLSYEQYF.